This entry is about one T cell receptor (beta chain). The data stem from a study of shared clonotypes between healthy human individuals. Study-level information: CD4 naive and CD4 memory each took three plates per donor, while CD8 naive took two and CD8 memory one.

Several immunoSEQ 96-well plates shared each subset's DNA, each plate a replicate. Assay used: immunoSEQ multiplex PCR; TCRdb lists only in-frame clones, some missing. The sample lists 2 million to 3 million clones, 93% seen once, with 0.36% in the top ten. In germline, CDR1 is SGHTA, CDR2 FQGNSA. The CDR3 has 17 amino acids. The trim removed 2 bases at V and 1 base at J, leaving 8 bases unmatched. All the donors were Caucasian adults who lived in Nashville, Tennessee. Sequencing was performed on naive CD4+ T cells from PBMCs. Subset indicated: CD45RA+ positively selected. The TCR originated in a man younger than 30 in good health. Some clones in this sample may be carry-over from other donors' samples. The rearrangement joins TRBV7-2 to TRBJ2-1; 7 bases are a match to TRBD2. CDR3 residues: CASSLRNAGVSYNEQFF. The CDR3 region has the DNA TGTGCCAGCAGCTTAAGGAACGCGGGAGTATCCTACAATGAGCAGTTCTTC.